What follows are 23 T cell receptor beta chains derived from one specimen sequenced in a study of Graves' ophthalmopathy and Graves' hyperthyroidism. TCR beta CDR3 amplification used RNA transcripts. An opening RT-PCR round employed HTBI primers and preceded a second-round multiplex PCR. MiXCR, applied by TCRdb to the multiplex PCR reads, yields one record per CDR3 protein. The sample holds almost 750,000 distinct CDR3 sequences; 40% are singletons and the top ten take 44%. Source material: peripheral blood. These receptors all stem from an adult man with Graves' ophthalmopathy.

This clonotype was seen many times. The chain joins TRBV7-9 to TRBJ1-3; D possibly corresponds to TRBD1 (5 bases). The ends were cut back, 0 bases at V and 2 bases at J, with 5 bases in the middle. CDR1 and CDR2 (germline): SEHNR, FQNEAQ (reference sequence). The length of the CDR3 is 14 residues. Written as DNA, the CDR3 is TGTGCCAGCAGCTTAGCGGGGGCTGGAAACACCATATATTTT. This translates into CASSLAGAGNTIYF.

V usage is TRBV6-5 and J usage is TRBJ2-7; the D call may be TRBD1 or TRBD2 (5 bases each). Germline CDR1 MNHEY, CDR2 SVGAGI. The CDR3 length is 13 residues. Between the trimmed V and J ends, which lost 8 bases and 2 bases, there was a span of 13 bases. The CDR3 DNA sequence: TGTGCCAGCCGGGACCGATCTGCCTACGAGCAGTACTTC. Its translation is CASRDRSAYEQYF.

The genes are TRBV9 and TRBJ1-6; the D is unclear. The ends were cut back, 5 bases at V and 2 bases at J, with 8 bases in the middle. The V gene's germline CDR1 is SGDLS and CDR2 YYNGEE. This CDR3 has 14 residues. The CDR3 DNA sequence: TGTGCCAGCAGACGGGAGGCCTATAATTCACCCCTCCACTTT. It codes for CASRREAYNSPLHF.

This clonotype turned up a few times. The genes are TRBV10-3 and TRBJ2-2; D is ambiguous. The CDR3 contains 13 residues. Trimming removed 0 bases at V and 6 bases at J, with 5 bases between. Germline V CDR1 and CDR2: ENHRY, SYGVKD. The CDR3 here is CAISESGSGELFF. In DNA, the CDR3 is TGTGCCATCAGTGAGTCGGGGTCCGGGGAGCTGTTTTTT.

This clonotype was counted only a few times. The rearrangement links TRBV4-3 to TRBJ1-1; no reliable D call. This CDR3 region has 15 residues. Deletions cut 4 bases from V and 1 base from J, with 13 bases between. Germline V CDR1 and CDR2: LGHNA, YSLEER. Here the CDR3 DNA reads TGCGCCAGCAGCCCGCAACAAGGGCAGAACACTGAAGCTTTCTTT. Protein product: CASSPQQGQNTEAFF.

In this sample, this clonotype turned up many times. The CDR3 DNA reads as TGTGCCAGCAGTGAATTGGGACAGGACCAGCCCCAGCATTTT. This translates into CASSELGQDQPQHF. V is TRBV2 and J is TRBJ1-5; TRBD1 agrees at 8 bases. The ends lost 2 bases at V and 7 bases at J; junction bases unmatched: 4. CDR3 length equals 14 residues. The V gene's germline CDR1 is SNHLY and CDR2 FYNNEI.

This sequence joins TRBV12-3 or TRBV12-4 and TRBJ2-3; 12 nucleotides line up with TRBD1. The CDR3 consists of 17 residues. Trimming cost V 6 bases and J 3 bases; bases outside gene matches: 10. DNA of the CDR3: TGTGCCAGCAGCTCGACCGGGACAGGGGGCGCGACAGATACGCAGTATTTT. Protein sequence: CASSSTGTGGATDTQYF.

V usage is TRBV15 and J usage is TRBJ1-3; maybe TRBD1 (5 bases). Germline-derived CDR1 and CDR2 are LNHNV and YYDKDF (reference sequence). The germline V and J ends were trimmed by 3 bases and 2 bases, with 14 bases remaining between them. The CDR3 contains 16 residues. The CDR3 sequence is CATSSVGVSTGNTIYF. Here the CDR3 DNA reads TGTGCCACCAGCAGCGTAGGGGTCAGCACTGGAAACACCATATATTTT.

This clonotype was seen ten or more times. The chain couples TRBV7-6 to TRBJ1-4; 9 bases match TRBD1. Germline loops: CDR1 SGHVS, CDR2 FNYEAQ. The CDR3 runs to 16 residues. J was trimmed by 10 bases and V by 5 bases; bases with no gene match: 14. CDR3 sequence (DNA): TGTGCCAGCAGCCCGAGACCGGGACAGGGAAGGGGAAAACTGTTTTTT. Its translation is CASSPRPGQGRGKLFF.

This clonotype was recorded at least ten times. The chain joins TRBV7-2 to TRBJ2-7; 9 positions agree with TRBD1. The CDR3 has 13 amino acids. Germline CDR1 SGHTA, CDR2 FQGNSA. The trim removed 6 bases at V and 7 bases at J, leaving 7 bases unmatched. The CDR3 DNA is TGTGCCAGCAGGGAGGGACAGGGCAGAGAGCAGTACTTC. The encoded protein is CASREGQGREQYF.

This clonotype was seen a single time. A read error is likely, as this CDR3 ends without the conserved phenylalanine or tryptophan. No DNA is shown, since the ends of the CDR3 on it are uncertain; the CDR3 is the one TCRdb lists. The chain is built from TRBV2 and TRBJ1-2. Both ends counted, the CDR3 spans 9 residues. CDR1 is SNHLY, CDR2 FYNNEI, per germline. The CDR3 sequence is CASSEHLAY.

V usage is TRBV29-1 and J usage is TRBJ1-4; D gene unclear. The germline CDR1 and CDR2 sequences are SQVTM and ANQGSEA. This CDR3 comprises 13 residues. Between the trimmed V and J ends, which lost 1 base and 8 bases, there was a span of 11 bases. The DNA for the CDR3 is TGCAGCGTTGAAGGCGGTCTGAAAGAAAAACTGTTTTTT. This encodes CSVEGGLKEKLFF.

The chain has TRBV29-1 and TRBJ1-1; D might be TRBD1 (6 bases). This CDR3 comprises 13 residues. Trimming shortened V by 4 bases and J by 6 bases, and 15 bases separated the two germline ends. Germline V gives CDR1 SQVTM, CDR2 ANQGSEA. CDR3 protein: CSVGVGARSEAFF. The CDR3 DNA follows: TGCAGCGTTGGGGTGGGGGCAAGATCTGAAGCTTTCTTT.

This clonotype appeared many times. This chain connects TRBV7-3 to TRBJ1-5, with D perhaps matching TRBD1 (5 bases). The germline CDR1 and CDR2 sequences are SGHTA and FQGTGA. The CDR3 is made up of 16 amino acids. V lost 1 base and J lost 4, with 14 bases in between. CDR3 residues: CASSLKGSWGNQPQHF. As DNA, the CDR3 is TGTGCCAGCAGCTTAAAGGGATCCTGGGGGAATCAGCCCCAGCATTTT.

As concerns this clonotype: This sequence may be a read error, since a much larger clone differs from it by one base. Here the CDR3 reads CASSSYLDEQYF. Written as DNA, the CDR3 is TGTGCCAGCAGCTCCTATCTCGACGAGCAGTACTTC. The chain has TRBV7-9 and TRBJ2-5, with D hard to call. Near its end, the DNA agrees better with TRBJ2-7, so the J call may be wrong. This CDR3 has 12 amino acids. Germline assignment: CDR1 SEHNR and CDR2 FQNEAQ (reference sequence).

V gene TRBV20-1 combines with J gene TRBJ2-5; D possibly matches TRBD1 or TRBD2 (5 bases each). CDR3 length: 14 amino acids. V was trimmed by 0 bases and J by 4 bases, leaving 12 bases between them. Germline V lookup: CDR1 DFQATT, CDR2 SNEGSKA (reference sequence). This CDR3 is CSARDVAGAETQYF. CDR3 nucleotide sequence: TGCAGTGCTAGAGACGTAGCCGGGGCAGAGACCCAGTACTTC.

There are a few counts of this clonotype. The rearrangement joins TRBV20-1 to TRBJ2-5; 9 bases match TRBD2. Germline V gives CDR1 DFQATT, CDR2 SNEGSKA (reference sequence). The CDR3 is made up of 15 amino acids. The V gene end was trimmed by 3 bases and the J gene end by 4 bases; junction bases not matched to a gene: 9. CDR3 amino acids: CSASSGGGAGETQYF. CDR3 DNA: TGCAGTGCTAGCTCTGGCGGGGGGGCCGGAGAGACCCAGTACTTC.

The chain recombines TRBV2 with TRBJ2-5, with D perhaps being TRBD1 or TRBD2 (5 bases each). Trimming took off 11 bases at V and 1 base at J, with 20 bases between the two ends. The V gene's germline CDR1 is SNHLY and CDR2 FYNNEI. The CDR3 covers 15 residues. The CDR3: CAWGRRGRGQETQYF. CDR3 DNA: TGTGCCTGGGGTAGAAGGGGACGGGGCCAAGAGACCCAGTACTTC.

The chain is built from TRBV29-1 and TRBJ2-7; D is perhaps TRBD1 or TRBD2 (5 bases each). V gave up 8 bases and J gave up 5 bases, with 16 bases separating them. The CDR3 consists of 12 residues. CDR1 and CDR2 (germline): SQVTM, ANQGSEA. DNA of the CDR3: TGCAGCCCCTCAACCGGGGCCCACGAGCAGTACTTC. Its translation is CSPSTGAHEQYF.

The sample holds many counts of this clonotype. V gene TRBV19 combines with J gene TRBJ1-5; possibly TRBD1 for D (6 bases). The length of the CDR3 is 14 residues. Germline values: CDR1 LNHDA, CDR2 SQIVND (reference sequence). Deletions cut 7 bases from V and 1 base from J, with 11 bases between. The CDR3 reads CASKGGQSNQPQHF. The DNA for the CDR3 is TGTGCCAGTAAAGGGGGGCAGAGCAATCAGCCCCAGCATTTT. Full variable domain (rest looked up from reference TRBV19 and TRBJ1-5): DGGITQSPKYLFRKEGQNVTLSCEQNLNHDAMYWYRQDPGQGLRLIYYSQIVNDFQKGDIAEGYSVSREKKESFPLTVTSAQKNPTAFYLCASKGGQSNQPQHFGDGTRLSIL.

The chain employs TRBV11-1 and TRBJ2-7, with 13 bases identical to TRBD2. The V and J ends lost 5 bases and 3 bases, in that order; junction bases with no gene match: 10. Germline V CDR1 and CDR2: SGHAT, FQDESV (reference sequence). CDR3 length: 17 amino acids. CDR3 DNA: TGTGCCAGCAGCCCCCCCACAGGACTAGCGGGAGACTACGAGCAGTACTTC. It encodes CASSPPTGLAGDYEQYF.

Ten or more counts support this clonotype. The chain joins TRBV10-3 to TRBJ2-2; TRBD2 matches at 13 bases. V lost 10 bases, J lost 5 bases, and 10 bases stayed unmatched. This CDR3 is built from 16 residues. CDR1 ENHRY and CDR2 SYGVKD come from the germline V gene. CDR3 in DNA: TGTGCCACCAGAGGTCCGACTAGCGGGAGGACCGGGGAGCTGTTTTTT. Amino acids: CATRGPTSGRTGELFF.

The chain employs TRBV7-6 and TRBJ2-2; tentatively, D is TRBD2 (6 bases). Trimming removed 5 bases at V and 0 bases at J, with 13 bases between. Germline CDR1 reads SGHVS; CDR2 reads FNYEAQ. The CDR3 has 16 residues. The DNA for the CDR3 is TGTGCCAGCAGCCGCGCCGGGACTTCGAACACCGGGGAGCTGTTTTTT. As protein: CASSRAGTSNTGELFF.